The source of this T cell receptor (beta chain) is a study of Ad26.COV2.S vaccination and SARS-CoV-2 variants (dated by TCRdb to the early 2020s). For the study in its entirety: Vaccine-arm donors were drawn from COV1001, a multicentre, randomized, double-blind, placebo-controlled phase I-IIa trial of Ad26.COV2.S in healthy adults. Participants in the trial were split at random into five groups of five each, receiving low-dose or high-dose Ad26.COV2.S once or twice, or else placebo on both occasions. Investigators did not know the trial group allocation while performing experiments and assessing outcomes. TCRbeta repertoire sequencing served as the tool for gauging how specific and how broad the SARS-CoV-2-reactive T cell receptors were following Ad26.COV2.S vaccination. Ad26.COV2.S was administered intramuscularly at 5 x 10^10 or 1 x 10^11 viral particles, either as a single shot or as two shots given 56 days apart. The TCR-sequenced set comprised approximately 32 samples: some 20 Ad26.COV2.S vaccine recipients, 5 placebo recipients and 8 SARS-CoV-2 convalescent individuals.

This specimen's treatment or condition label, interpreted: 15 to 20 received Ad26.COV2.S at low or high dose, single or two shots; several received placebo; per-sample allocation not given. Repertoires of vaccine and placebo recipients were sequenced from samples taken on day 63 after the first injection. In Cohort 1b, around 25 adults aged 18-55 years were enrolled at a single site in Boston, USA, between 29 July and 7 August 2020. Ad26.COV2.S was a replication-incompetent adenovirus type 26 vector expressing a prefusion-stabilized SARS-CoV-2 spike protein from the original Wuhan strain. General study outcomes and caveats: Comparing responses between vaccine doses or regimens was not something the study was powered to do. After vaccination, substantial breadth of spike-specific CD8+ and CD4+ T cell responses was reported. Spike-specific TCR breadth was higher in Ad26.COV2.S recipients than in placebo recipients (P = 0.0014). Vaccine and placebo recipients had comparable non-spike TCR breadth, which fits with the vaccine containing only spike. It was noted by the authors that total T cell responses may have been underestimated by the TCR breadth and depth analyses.

V gives up 5 bases and J gives up 6 bases, and the segment between their germline ends measures 18 bases. Based on the germline V gene (reference sequence), the CDR1 and CDR2 sequences are SEHNR and FQNEAQ. Counted from cysteine to phenylalanine, this CDR3 has 15 amino acids. The entry retains the CDR3 DNA only, 45 bases that are in frame from base 1. The immunoSEQ Assay was used to sequence TCRbeta CDR3 regions. After extraction, genomic DNA underwent amplification by bias-controlled multiplex PCR, followed by high-throughput sequencing. The paper's processing steps were these. To quantify the absolute abundance of every unique TCRbeta CDR3 region, sequences were collapsed and filtered. T cell fraction was estimated by normalizing TCRbeta template counts to usable DNA, which was measured by amplifying reference genes present in all nucleated cells. Repertoire TCRs were annotated as SARS-CoV-2-specific when V gene, CDR3 amino acid sequence and J gene were exactly matched to a known reactive TCR set. The reference SARS-CoV-2 TCR set was obtained from MIRA and was filtered for enrichment in COVID-19-positive ImmuneCODE repertoires, whereby public or cross-reactive TCRs were removed. Drawing on the MIRA antigens, annotated TCRs were analysed further at the level of specific ORF or position within ORF. Breadth was defined as annotated unique rearrangements over total unique productive rearrangements; depth was the summed frequency of those rearrangements. TCR breadth was compared between groups using two-sided Wilcoxon rank-sum tests. This is the immuneACCESS table as TCRdb keeps it, with only in-frame sequences that have V and J called. A part of the clones is gone; compared with another copy, unresolved V genes explain less than half, and the rest is unexplained. The V and J calls and clone size are taken from that table; D and trimming were inferred from the DNA. Within this sample are 360,000 or so clones, with 89% of them counted one time only. Approximately 1.9% of the sample is in the top ten clones.

Comments on this clone: The antigen this receptor binds is unknown. No much larger clone is present one base from it, and per-base qualities are unavailable.

The sequence derives from a person between 18 and 65 years old who received the Ad26.COV2.S COVID-19 vaccine or a placebo. The V gene is TRBV7-9 and the J gene is TRBJ2-3, with the D call perhaps TRBD1 or TRBD2, each one matching 5 bases. The input for sequencing was peripheral blood, taken in a trial of Ad26.COV2.S vaccine versus placebo. The nucleotides are TGTGCCAGCAGCCTTTGGGTGGGGGAGCAGGATACGCAGTATTTT. Its translation is CASSLWVGEQDTQYF.